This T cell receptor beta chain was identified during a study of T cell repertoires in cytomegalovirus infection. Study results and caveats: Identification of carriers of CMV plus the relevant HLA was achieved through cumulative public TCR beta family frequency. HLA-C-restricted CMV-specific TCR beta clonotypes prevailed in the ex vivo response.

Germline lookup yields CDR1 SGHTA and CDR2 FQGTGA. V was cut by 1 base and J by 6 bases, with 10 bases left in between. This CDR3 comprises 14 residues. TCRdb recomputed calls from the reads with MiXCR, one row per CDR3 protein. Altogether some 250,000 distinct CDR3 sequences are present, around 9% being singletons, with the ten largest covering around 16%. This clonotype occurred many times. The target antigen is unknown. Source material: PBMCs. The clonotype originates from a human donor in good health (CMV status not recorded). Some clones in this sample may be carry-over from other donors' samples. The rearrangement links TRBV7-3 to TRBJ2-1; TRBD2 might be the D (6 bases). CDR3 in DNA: TGTGCCAGCAGCTTAATGTCGGGAGTCAATGAGCAGTTCTTC. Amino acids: CASSLMSGVNEQFF.